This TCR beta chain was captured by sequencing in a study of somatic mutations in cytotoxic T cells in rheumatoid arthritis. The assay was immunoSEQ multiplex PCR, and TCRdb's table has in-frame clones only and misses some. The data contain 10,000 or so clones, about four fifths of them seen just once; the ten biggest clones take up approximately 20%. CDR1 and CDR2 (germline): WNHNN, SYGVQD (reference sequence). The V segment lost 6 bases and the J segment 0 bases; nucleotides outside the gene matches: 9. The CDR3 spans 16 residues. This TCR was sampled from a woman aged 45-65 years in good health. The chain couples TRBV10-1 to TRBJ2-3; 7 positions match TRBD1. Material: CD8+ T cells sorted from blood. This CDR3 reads CASSGTVSISTDTQYF. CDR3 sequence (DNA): TGCGCCAGCAGCGGGACAGTCTCAATTAGCACAGATACGCAGTATTTT.